This TCR beta chain came from a study of blood T cell repertoires in COVID-19. Study information: T cells, B-cell-depleted T cells, or PBMCs provided the cDNA or gDNA that served as material.

V trimming: 1 base; J trimming: 10 bases; junction bases outside the gene matches: 4. CDR3 length: 12 residues. The germline V gene encodes CDR1 SGHRS and CDR2 YFSETQ. Profiling relied on immunoSEQ multiplex PCR, and the TCRdb table lists in-frame clones only, not all of them. The repertoire holds 380,000 or so clones, with 80% to 90% as singletons. This clone has a count of ten or more. Sequenced: peripheral blood. This clonotype was sampled from a woman aged 55-69 years with COVID-19, enrolled during active disease. The J gene is TRBJ1-2, the V gene TRBV5-1; 7 bases fit TRBD1. The CDR3 bases are TGCGCCAGCAGCTTGTCACAGGGGCTCTACACCTTC. It encodes CASSLSQGLYTF.